These 10 T cell receptor beta chains came from one sample sequenced in a study of T cells in Graves' hyperthyroidism and ophthalmopathy. Regions amplified from RNA transcripts were the TCR beta CDR3 regions. The TCR CDR3 first-round RT-PCR relied on the HTBI primer set. TCRdb reprocessed the multiplex PCR reads via MiXCR and lists one record per CDR3 protein. This table holds some 510,000 distinct CDR3 sequences, 35% to 55% found once. Sequencing was performed on peripheral blood or thyroid tissue (not recorded which). These receptors came from a woman younger than 35 with Graves' hyperthyroidism.

The chain combines TRBV20-1 with TRBJ1-2, with a weak D call TRBD1 (6 bases). CDR1 is DFQATT, CDR2 SNEGSKA, per germline (reference sequence). V was clipped by 6 bases and J by 4 bases, with 9 bases between them. The CDR3 is 11 residues long. The CDR3 sequence is CSAPDSYGYTF. The CDR3 nucleotides are TGCAGTGCCCCGGACAGCTATGGCTACACCTTC.

The rearrangement links TRBV7-9 to TRBJ1-2; D not certain. Germline CDR1 SEHNR, CDR2 FQNEAQ (reference sequence). There are 14 residues in the CDR3. V was shortened by 5 bases and J by 2 bases, with 12 bases between the two germline ends. CDR3 protein: CASSTGGGNYGYTF. The CDR3 DNA sequence: TGTGCCAGCAGCACCGGAGGTGGGAACTATGGCTACACCTTC.

This clonotype was counted a few times. This sequence joins TRBV9 and TRBJ2-7; 8 bases match TRBD1. Germline-derived CDR1 and CDR2 are SGDLS and YYNGEE. The CDR3 is 13 residues long. V gave up 4 bases and J gave up 6 bases; unmatched junction bases: 6. This CDR3 is CASSPRTGIEQYF. CDR3 sequence (DNA): TGTGCCAGCAGCCCTCGGACAGGGATCGAGCAGTACTTC.

This clonotype was seen a handful of times. The chain couples TRBV20-1 to TRBJ2-7, with a weak D call TRBD2 (6 bases). CDR3 length: 14 residues. With 3 bases removed from V and 6 bases from J, the gap between germline ends came to 18 bases. In germline, CDR1 is DFQATT, CDR2 SNEGSKA (reference sequence). CDR3 sequence reads: CSASTGVARREQYF. Written as DNA, the CDR3 is TGCAGTGCTAGCACGGGGGTGGCGCGACGCGAGCAGTACTTC.

V and J are TRBV7-3 and TRBJ2-2; D is ambiguous. CDR3 length: 14 residues. The V gene's germline CDR1 is SGHTA and CDR2 FQGTGA. Trimming cost V 3 bases and J 3 bases, with 8 bases left between them. CDR3 sequence (DNA): TGTGCCAGCAGCTTGAACGTAGACACCGGGGAGCTGTTTTTT. This encodes CASSLNVDTGELFF.

As for this clonotype: In this CDR3 the conserved last residue, phenylalanine or tryptophan, is missing, so a read error is likely. The chain carries TRBV7-6 and TRBJ1-1; no definite D call. The CDR3 covers 14 residues. With 5 bases removed from V and 5 bases from J, the gap between germline ends came to 15 bases. Germline assignment: CDR1 SGHVS and CDR2 FNYEAQ. DNA of the CDR3: TGTGCCAGCAGCCCCTTACTATCCGATACTGAAGCTTTCTCT. Translation: CASSPLLSDTEAFS.

This clonotype has more than one count but fewer than ten. The CDR3 sequence: CASSTGTGNEKLFF. The CDR3 bases are TGTGCCAGTAGTACTGGGACAGGGAATGAAAAACTGTTTTTT. This rearrangement joins TRBV19 to TRBJ1-4; TRBD1 matches at 9 bases. V lost 4 bases and J lost 5; bases outside the gene matches: 2. The germline V gene has CDR1 LNHDA and CDR2 SQIVND (reference sequence). The CDR3 extends over 14 amino acids. The entire variable domain, with the rest obtained from reference TRBV19 and TRBJ1-4, is as follows: DGGITQSPKYLFRKEGQNVTLSCEQNLNHDAMYWYRQDPGQGLRLIYYSQIVNDFQKGDIAEGYSVSREKKESFPLTVTSAQKNPTAFYLCASSTGTGNEKLFFGSGTQLSVL.

This clonotype has a count of ten or more. Sequence at one end of the junction differs from germline and may be a read error. The chain joins TRBV7-7 to TRBJ1-6, with D possibly matching TRBD1 (5 bases). This CDR3 contains 15 residues. Germline assignment: CDR1 SSHAT and CDR2 FNYEAQ (reference sequence). The CDR3, as DNA: TGTGCTAGCAGCTTAGGGACTCAGACGAGTTCACCCCTCCACTTT. Translation: CASSLGTQTSSPLHF.

The chain couples TRBV2 to TRBJ2-5; D gene ambiguous. From germline, CDR1 is SNHLY and CDR2 FYNNEI. Trimming removed 6 bases at V and 2 bases at J, with 22 bases between. The CDR3 has 17 residues. CDR3 in DNA: TGTGCCAGCAGAACCTCCCGGGCCGACCGAATTCAAGAGACCCAGTACTTC. Translating it yields CASRTSRADRIQETQYF.

In its sample, this clonotype was seen once. J is TRBJ1-1 and V is TRBV25-1; D remains ambiguous. Trimming took off 8 bases at V and 0 bases at J, with 16 bases between the two ends. Germline values: CDR1 MGHDK, CDR2 SYGVNS. CDR3 length: 15 residues. The CDR3 sequence is CASSPLGEMNTEAFF. Written as DNA, the CDR3 is TGTGCCAGCTCACCCCTCGGGGAAATGAACACTGAAGCTTTCTTT.